Listed below are T cell receptor beta chains from one sample, sequenced in a study of shared clonotypes between healthy human individuals. Libraries were prepared by immunoSEQ multiplex PCR; TCRdb keeps only in-frame clonotypes and omits some of them. The sample holds a few hundred thousand clones; over 50% are singletons and the top ten take 11%. Material for sequencing was memory CD4+ T cells sorted from blood. The receptors come from a man under 40 in good health. Each CDR3 is given with its conserved first and last residue.

>TRBJ1-5|14|TRBV2
CASSGTGGHQPQHF
>TRBJ2-1|13|TRBV29-1
CSVEGSGYNEQFF
>TRBJ2-1|15|TRBV30
CACISSGSSYNEQFF
>TRBJ2-5|15|TRBV2
CARGGGLANQETQYF
>TRBJ1-1|14|TRBV4-3
CASSQERVNTEAFF
>TRBJ2-1|14|TRBV2
CASKRTNSPNEQFF
>TRBJ1-2|14|TRBV27
CASSHGTSNYGYTF
>TRBJ1-5|15|TRBV6-5
CASSYKGSEDQPQHF
>TRBJ2-3|14|TRBV5-1
CASRAGHYTDTQYF
>TRBJ2-2|14|TRBV9
CASSVAPAVGELFF
>TRBJ2-7|14|TRBV19
CASSTSGNSYEQYF
>TRBJ1-4|16|TRBV11-2
CASSLVGQGANEKLFF
>TRBJ1-1|14|TRBV28
CASSTHLLGPEAFF
>TRBJ2-5|13|TRBV2
CASSELTGETQYF
>TRBJ2-5|11|TRBV2
CASSDRQTQYF
>TRBJ2-3|15|TRBV12-5
CASGLAGQIRDTQYF
>TRBJ1-3|16|TRBV5-6
CASSSPGADSGNTIYF
>TRBJ2-1|15|TRBV18
CASSPFRSRDNEQFF
>TRBJ2-3|14|TRBV7-4
CASSGRASTDTQYF
>TRBJ2-5|14|TRBV7-2
CASSLQAGGETQYF
>TRBJ2-3|10|TRBV20-1
CSEGRDTQYF
>TRBJ2-7|14|TRBV4-1
CASSQDPVNYEQYF
>TRBJ2-7|15|TRBV11-2
CASSPWTGATYEQYF
>TRBJ1-4|18|TRBV19
CASSPLPQGKATNEKLFF
>TRBJ1-4|15|TRBV21-1
CASSKAVGGAEKLFF
>TRBJ2-1|13|TRBV28
CASRTPGGNEQFF
>TRBJ2-7|17|TRBV23-1
CASSHGTGGGSSYEQYF
>TRBJ2-1|12|TRBV11-3
CASGGKGDEQFF
>TRBJ2-3|12|TRBV25-1
CASGLYTDTQYF
>TRBJ2-7|14|TRBV6-5
CASSYTRQSGEQYF
>TRBJ2-2|14|TRBV6-1
CASSVRTLIGELFF
>TRBJ2-6|15|TRBV27
CASSLFSSGANVLTF
>TRBJ2-6|14|TRBV4-3
CASSQVTGANVLTF
>TRBJ2-3|14|TRBV7-3
CASSLGGITDTQYF
>TRBJ2-1|15|TRBV6-1
CASRSDSLSSHEQFF
>TRBJ1-5|15|TRBV9
CASSVEGERNQPQHF
>TRBJ2-7|12|TRBV18
CASSPLAPEQYF
>TRBJ2-3|16|TRBV7-2
CASSLSGLAAGDTQYF
>TRBJ2-3|13|TRBV21-1
CASSNGVVDTQYF
>TRBJ1-1|15|TRBV7-2
CASIKGGRVNTEAFF
>TRBJ2-3|14|TRBV7-9
CASSLVRGTDTQYF
>TRBJ2-2|17|TRBV19
CASSIAPERPNTGELFF
>TRBJ1-1|13|TRBV4-2
CASSQEGFAEAFF
>TRBJ2-7|14|TRBV28
CASSLNNPRNEQYF
>TRBJ1-2|17|TRBV18
CASSPPIPTGGEDGYTF
>TRBJ1-4|18|TRBV2
CASAPGQGVATGGVELFF
>TRBJ1-4|13|TRBV7-8
CASSLAGVEKLFF
>TRBJ2-5|16|TRBV15
CATSRPGWGDQETQYF
>TRBJ2-1|16|TRBV9
CASSVVGSGAYNEQFF
>TRBJ2-1|11|TRBV20-1
CSARDRVFQFF
>TRBJ1-5|14|TRBV30
CAWSRGQASQPQHF
>TRBJ2-7|16|TRBV28
CATKPGTSGSTYEQYF
>TRBJ2-1|16|TRBV7-3
CASSLTGTRSYNEQFF
>TRBJ1-1|14|TRBV10-3
CAISRTLMNTEAFF
>TRBJ2-2|15|TRBV10-2
CASSELRGLSGELFF
>TRBJ2-1|14|TRBV9
CASSPRGSHHEQFF
>TRBJ2-1|12|TRBV28
CASFQADRKPFF
>TRBJ2-1|11|TRBV2
CASSPFEPEFF
>TRBJ2-5|14|TRBV5-4
CASNTRWGFETQYF
>TRBJ2-1|17|TRBV28
CASQTHSGMGAYNEQFF